These T cell receptor beta chains were read from a single sample in a study of cytomegalovirus exposure and HLA in healthy donors. Method: immunoSEQ multiplex PCR; TCRdb's copy keeps in-frame clones and lacks some. The sample holds about 140,000 clones, around four fifths seen once. The sample was PBMCs. Every receptor here comes from a woman in her twenties or thirties in good health and CMV-seronegative. Both conserved end residues are part of each CDR3.

cdr3_length,j_call,v_call,cdr3_aa
15,TRBJ2-2,TRBV5-1,CASSRPQGSTGELFF
14,TRBJ1-2,TRBV2,CASSSNRVNYGYTF
16,TRBJ1-3,TRBV9,CASSVEGEGSGNTIYF
14,TRBJ1-1,TRBV27,CASSLVPEGAEAFF
12,TRBJ1-2,TRBV18,CASSPRVEGYTF
12,TRBJ2-7,TRBV2,CASSRQTYEQYF
14,TRBJ1-2,TRBV12-5,CASGLEGARLGYTF
13,TRBJ2-7,TRBV5-4,CASSWGLKNEQYF
13,TRBJ1-6,TRBV11-2,CASSLDSNSPLHF
13,TRBJ2-7,TRBV18,CASSPTGGNEQYF
15,TRBJ1-3,TRBV7-9,CASSRISGTGNTIYF
13,TRBJ2-7,TRBV6-1,CASSAGQTYEQYF
21,TRBJ2-3,TRBV23-1,CASSQSMGGFRRLGRPDTQYF
15,TRBJ2-5,TRBV7-9,CASSPAGVVGETQYF
16,TRBJ1-6,TRBV19,CASSISWGLNNSPLHF
14,TRBJ2-5,TRBV9,CASSVGGGRQTQYF
16,TRBJ1-2,TRBV28,CASSSLRGTGGLGYTF
14,TRBJ1-1,TRBV18,CASSQTGADTEAFF
17,TRBJ1-2,TRBV7-9,CASSLYQGRAGGYGYTF
13,TRBJ2-3,TRBV2,CASKWGGPDTQYF
11,TRBJ1-2,TRBV2,CASTEGGGYTF
14,TRBJ1-2,TRBV7-2,CASSRRLNVDGYTF
14,TRBJ2-3,TRBV5-1,CASSPRTSTDTQYF
14,TRBJ1-2,TRBV7-6,CASSLGPNGYGYTF
15,TRBJ1-2,TRBV19,CASSPTGIKNYGYTF
17,TRBJ1-2,TRBV18,CASSLWDRDPTIPGYTF
15,TRBJ2-2,TRBV5-5,CASSNSGGDTGELFF
14,TRBJ1-2,TRBV4-1,CASSQAGGAYGYTF
13,TRBJ1-2,TRBV29-1,CSVELGTGNGYTF
13,TRBJ2-2,TRBV6-6,CASRHRDTGELFF
14,TRBJ2-2,TRBV6-1,CARGWDSYTGELFF
15,TRBJ1-4,TRBV4-3,CASSQETGANEKLFF
13,TRBJ1-1,TRBV5-1,CASRRDRNTEAFF
14,TRBJ2-7,TRBV28,CASSLGGQYYEQYF
15,TRBJ1-4,TRBV7-2,CASSLVATTNEKLFF
20,TRBJ2-1,TRBV4-2,CASSQDISLAGASLYNEQFF
14,TRBJ2-1,TRBV2,CASSNRVSYNEQFF
15,TRBJ2-7,TRBV7-9,CASSARDRVSWEQYF
16,TRBJ2-3,TRBV5-1,CASSLARQGGTDTQYF
17,TRBJ1-6,TRBV7-2,CASSLSTGDSYNSPLHF
18,TRBJ2-3,TRBV7-3,CASSPQPRTGSKGDTQYF
16,TRBJ2-3,TRBV6-4,CASSATSGGPTDTQYF
15,TRBJ2-1,TRBV4-3,CASSQRLAIADEQFF
17,TRBJ2-3,TRBV5-4,CASSQTLGGPGTDTQYF